The 15 T cell receptor beta chains below come from one sample, sequenced in a study of T-cell memory formation after mild COVID-19. TCRdb analysed the 5' RACE reads with MiXCR anew, one entry per CDR3 protein. Of some 150,000 distinct CDR3 sequences listed, roughly 19% are singletons. The sequenced material came from PBMCs or a T cell subset sorted from them (not recorded which). The source of these receptors is an adult woman who had mild COVID-19 (a few samples of this study predate the infection). Cell type and time point are not known.

CDR3 nucleotide sequence: TGCAGTGCCCAGATCGGACTCCAGAACACTGAAGCTTTCTTT. Translating it yields CSAQIGLQNTEAFF. This chain links TRBV20-1 with TRBJ1-1; no clear D gene. CDR1 is DFQATT, CDR2 SNEGSKA, per germline (reference sequence). The CDR3 covers 14 residues. V was pared by 6 bases and J by 1 base, with 15 bases between.

Ten or more counts support this clonotype. The chain links TRBV7-9 to TRBJ2-5; 9 bases map to TRBD1. V was pared by 4 bases and J by 13 bases, with 10 bases of the junction left unmatched. This CDR3 has 13 residues. Germline lookup yields CDR1 SEHNR and CDR2 FQNEAQ (reference sequence). Written as DNA, the CDR3 is TGTGCCAGCAGCTCCTCCACACCGGGACAGGGGTACTTC. Amino acids: CASSSSTPGQGYF. The whole variable domain, filled in from reference TRBV7-9 and TRBJ2-5, reads DTGVSQNPRHKITKRGQNVTFRCDPISEHNRLYWYRQTLGQGPEFLTYFQNEAQLEKSRLLSDRFSAERPKGSFSTLEIQRTEQGDSAMYLCASSSSTPGQGYFGPGTRLLVL.

The V call is TRBV12-3 or TRBV12-4, the J call TRBJ2-6; D is unclear. This CDR3 has 14 amino acids. V was cut by 8 bases and J by 1 base, with 9 bases left in between. The CDR3 protein is CASAGVSGANVLTF. CDR3 coding DNA: TGTGCCAGCGCTGGTGTGTCTGGGGCCAACGTCCTGACTTTC.

This clonotype was observed a few times. The rearrangement links TRBV5-1 to TRBJ2-7; 8 nucleotides match TRBD2. CDR1 and CDR2 (germline): SGHRS, YFSETQ. CDR3 length: 14 residues. After removal of 5 bases from V and 7 bases from J, the junction contained 11 bases not matched to a gene. CDR3 loop: CASRYGSGMDEQYF. As DNA, the CDR3 is TGCGCCAGCAGATACGGTAGCGGGATGGATGAGCAGTACTTC.

The V and J genes are TRBV20-1 and TRBJ2-5; 7 nucleotides match TRBD2. With V trimmed by 4 bases and J by 3 bases, 14 bases remained unmatched. The V gene's germline CDR1 is DFQATT and CDR2 SNEGSKA (reference sequence). The CDR3 totals 16 residues. In nucleotides, the CDR3 is TGCAGTGCTAACCCACCACTCGCGGGGGAGGAAGAGACCCAGTACTTC. Its translation is CSANPPLAGEEETQYF.

The chain is built from TRBV4-2 and TRBJ2-1; D is unclear. The CDR3 extends over 15 amino acids. Germline V gene lookup returns CDR1 LGHNA and CDR2 YNFKEQ. The V end was cut by 0 bases, the J end by 4 bases, with 10 bases between. The CDR3 protein is CASSQDLSEYNEQFF. The CDR3 nucleotides read TGTGCCAGCAGCCAAGATCTGAGCGAATACAATGAGCAGTTCTTC.

In this sample, this clonotype turned up many times. V and J are TRBV29-1 and TRBJ2-6; no firm D call. CDR1 and CDR2 from the germline V gene are SQVTM and ANQGSEA. The CDR3 length is 13 residues. V lost 5 bases, J lost 0 bases, and 5 bases lay in between. CDR3 residues: CSVQNSGANVLTF. Written as DNA, the CDR3 is TGCAGCGTTCAAAACTCTGGGGCCAACGTCCTGACTTTC. Full variable domain (remainder filled in from reference TRBV29-1 and TRBJ2-6): SAVISQKPSRDICQRGTSLTIQCQVDSQVTMMFWYRQQPGQSLTLIATANQGSEATYESGFVIDKFPISRPNLTFSTLTVSNMSPEDSSIYLCSVQNSGANVLTFGAGSRLTVL.

This clonotype was detected only a few times. For the CDR3, the DNA is TGTGCCAGCACTACTCGAGGGATCTATGGGGCCAACGTCCTGACTTTC. Its translation is CASTTRGIYGANVLTF. The V gene is TRBV12-3 or TRBV12-4, the J gene TRBJ2-6, with a tentative D call TRBD2 (5 bases). The CDR3 covers 16 residues. The germline V and J ends were trimmed by 7 bases and 3 bases, with 16 bases remaining between them.

The rearrangement uses TRBV7-2 and TRBJ1-1, with D hard to call. Germline V lookup: CDR1 SGHTA, CDR2 FQGNSA. This CDR3 comprises 12 residues. V dropped 2 bases and J dropped 8 bases, with 9 bases sitting between them. CDR3 coding DNA: TGTGCCAGCAGCTTATCGCGAAGGGAAGCTTTCTTT. Protein sequence: CASSLSRREAFF.

This clonotype was seen only a few times. The chain combines TRBV5-6 with TRBJ2-2; no clear D gene. The germline V gene encodes CDR1 SGHDT and CDR2 YYEEEE. Trimming removed 3 bases at V and 0 bases at J, with 3 bases between. This CDR3 has 13 amino acids. The CDR3 DNA reads as TGTGCCAGCAGCTCCACGAACACCGGGGAGCTGTTTTTT. Amino acid sequence: CASSSTNTGELFF.

This clonotype has only one observation. This chain links TRBV20-1 with TRBJ2-4; D might be TRBD1 (6 bases). Germline CDR1 reads DFQATT; CDR2 reads SNEGSKA (reference sequence). The CDR3 runs to 13 residues. Trimming removed 6 bases from V and 4 bases from J, with 13 bases in between. CDR3 DNA sequence: TGCAGTGCCGAGCATAGGGGGAAAAACATTCAGTACTTC. The encoded protein is CSAEHRGKNIQYF.

V is TRBV30 and J is TRBJ1-5; D unresolved. The CDR3 spans 12 residues. Deletions cut 0 bases from V and 6 bases from J, with 6 bases between. Germline loops: CDR1 GTSNPN, CDR2 SVGIG (reference sequence). In DNA, the CDR3 is TGTGCCTGGAGTGTATCTCTTCAGCCCCAGCATTTT. Translation: CAWSVSLQPQHF.

Only a few counts were recorded for this clonotype. CDR3 sequence: CAWSGTLTPGVQETQYF. In nucleotides, the CDR3 is TGTGCCTGGTCCGGGACTCTTACCCCCGGGGTTCAAGAGACCCAGTACTTC. This chain joins TRBV30 and TRBJ2-5; possible D gene TRBD2, 6 bases. The CDR3 runs to 17 residues. Germline V lookup: CDR1 GTSNPN, CDR2 SVGIG (reference sequence). V was cut by 5 bases and J by 2 bases, with 24 bases left in between. Full variable domain (rest looked up from reference TRBV30 and TRBJ2-5): SQTIHQWPATLVQPVGSPLSLECTVEGTSNPNLYWYRQAAGRGLQLLFYSVGIGQISSEVPQNLSASRPQDRQFILSSKKLLLSDSGFYLCAWSGTLTPGVQETQYFGPGTRLLVL.

This rearrangement joins TRBV7-2 to TRBJ2-1; possible D gene TRBD2, 6 bases. Germline lookup yields CDR1 SGHTA and CDR2 FQGNSA. V was shortened by 1 base and J by 2 bases, with 12 bases between the two germline ends. This CDR3 is 16 amino acids long. CDR3 DNA: TGTGCCAGCAGCTTAGGGAGGACTACCCCCTACAATGAGCAGTTCTTC. Residues: CASSLGRTTPYNEQFF.

This clonotype was seen a handful of times. This rearrangement joins TRBV6-2 or TRBV6-3 to TRBJ2-7; 7 bases are a match to TRBD2. Germline V lookup: CDR1 MNHEY, CDR2 SVGEGT. V trimming: 4 bases; J trimming: 2 bases; junction bases outside the gene matches: 8. The CDR3 runs to 15 residues. The CDR3 region is CASSLRGRAPYEQYF. CDR3 in DNA: TGTGCCAGCAGTTTACGAGGGAGGGCCCCCTACGAGCAGTACTTC.